What follows are 28 T cell receptor beta chains derived from one specimen sequenced in a study of untreated major depressive disorder. Points from the study as a whole: Depressed patients' CD4+ T cells carried increased TRBV05-01 (Vbeta 5.1) usage versus control CD4+ T cells.

These TCRs' antigens remain unknown. Produced via immunoSEQ multiplex PCR; TCRdb's table is partial and in-frame only. The sample carries roughly 25,000 clones, over 80% recorded once. Specimen: CD4+ T cells from PBMCs. These receptors were taken from a woman in her 30s with major depressive disorder.

The chain couples TRBV18 to TRBJ1-6; 7 bases align to TRBD1. V was clipped by 3 bases and J by 5 bases; unmatched bases: 4. The CDR3 is 15 amino acids. Germline lookup yields CDR1 KGHSH and CDR2 LQKENI. The CDR3 coding sequence is TGTGCCAGCTCACCTTTTACAGGGGATAATTCACCCCTCCACTTT. Amino acids: CASSPFTGDNSPLHF.

This chain uses TRBV19 with TRBJ2-5; TRBD1 or TRBD2 may be the D gene (5 bases each). V was shortened by 5 bases and J by 4 bases, with 14 bases between the two germline ends. CDR3 length: 14 residues. Germline V CDR1 and CDR2: LNHDA, SQIVND (reference sequence). CDR3 sequence reads: CASSFSWGSETQYF. CDR3 coding DNA: TGTGCCAGTAGTTTTTCTTGGGGGTCAGAGACCCAGTACTTC.

The chain joins TRBV19 to TRBJ1-6; 7 bases map to TRBD1. The CDR3 has 16 residues. V lost 5 bases, J lost 8 bases, and 12 bases stayed unmatched. Per germline, CDR1 LNHDA and CDR2 SQIVND (reference sequence). The CDR3 DNA is TGTGCCAGTAGTGTGGGACAGTTCGTTTCGCATTCACCCCTCCACTTT. The encoded protein is CASSVGQFVSHSPLHF.

The J gene is TRBJ2-7, the V gene TRBV2, with D perhaps TRBD1 (5 bases). V was pared by 3 bases and J by 3 bases, with 12 bases between. In germline, CDR1 is SNHLY, CDR2 FYNNEI. This CDR3 comprises 14 residues. The CDR3 nucleotides are TGTGCCAGCAGTGAGGGCAGGGCTTTCTACGAGCAGTACTTC. This translates into CASSEGRAFYEQYF.

The chain links TRBV5-4 to TRBJ2-7; tentatively, D is TRBD1 or TRBD2 (5 bases each). Germline lookup yields CDR1 SGHNT and CDR2 YYREEE (reference sequence). CDR3 length equals 16 residues. V was trimmed by 3 bases and J by 9 bases, leaving 25 bases between them. The CDR3 sequence: CASSSSQNRDQGPQYF. CDR3 DNA: TGTGCCAGCAGCTCCTCCCAGAATCGGGACCAAGGGCCGCAGTACTTC.

The gene calls are TRBV11-2 and TRBJ2-1; 15 positions match TRBD2. This CDR3 comprises 18 residues. From germline, CDR1 is SGHAT and CDR2 FQNNGV. With 1 base clipped from V and 3 bases from J, the junction kept 4 bases outside the gene matches. This chain's CDR3 is CASSLGTSGGANYNEQFF. The CDR3, as DNA: TGTGCCAGCAGCTTAGGGACTAGCGGGGGGGCAAACTACAATGAGCAGTTCTTC.

The V and J genes are TRBV7-2 and TRBJ2-7, with 7 bases aligning to TRBD2. CDR1 and CDR2 (germline): SGHTA, FQGNSA. The CDR3 runs to 13 residues. With V trimmed by 4 bases and J by 3 bases, 3 bases remained unmatched. This chain's CDR3 is CASSSTGGYEQYF. The CDR3 nucleotides are TGTGCCAGCAGCTCAACGGGAGGCTACGAGCAGTACTTC.

The chain recombines TRBV7-9 with TRBJ2-3; no clear D. The V end lost 9 bases, the J end lost 2 bases, and 15 bases lay between the germline ends. Germline CDR1 is SEHNR and CDR2 is FQNEAQ (reference sequence). The CDR3 sequence is 14 residues long. CDR3 coding DNA: TGTGCCAGTAGGACCCCTGCTTACACAGATACGCAGTATTTT. Translating it yields CASRTPAYTDTQYF.

V gene TRBV28 combines with J gene TRBJ1-5, with D possibly matching TRBD1 (5 bases). From germline, CDR1 is MDHEN and CDR2 SYDVKM. The CDR3 runs 12 residues. V lost 8 bases and J 4 bases, leaving 9 bases between the germline ends. CDR3 residues: CASGTANQPQHF. The DNA of the CDR3 is TGTGCCAGCGGGACGGCTAATCAGCCCCAGCATTTT.

The rearrangement uses TRBV7-6 and TRBJ2-3; TRBD2 agrees at 7 bases. After removal of 5 bases from V and 6 bases from J, the junction contained 11 bases not matched to a gene. This CDR3 is built from 15 residues. Germline loops: CDR1 SGHVS, CDR2 FNYEAQ. CDR3 loop: CASSPPPSGLDTQYF. The DNA for the CDR3 is TGTGCCAGCAGCCCCCCCCCTAGCGGACTGGATACGCAGTATTTT.

The J gene is TRBJ2-5, the V gene TRBV18; perhaps TRBD1 as D (5 bases). V lost 3 bases, J lost 3 bases, and 11 bases lay in between. CDR1 is KGHSH and CDR2 is LQKENI in the germline V gene. This CDR3 is built from 14 residues. CDR3 DNA: TGTGCCAGCTCACCTCAAGAAGGGGAAGAGACCCAGTACTTC. Amino acid sequence: CASSPQEGEETQYF.

Only a few counts were recorded for this clone. The V gene is TRBV19, the J gene TRBJ1-5; D remains ambiguous. Germline V lookup: CDR1 LNHDA, CDR2 SQIVND (reference sequence). The CDR3 has 16 amino acids. Trimming took 3 bases from V and 4 from J, leaving 16 bases between them. This chain's CDR3 is CASSIFSGLRNQPQHF. The DNA for the CDR3 is TGTGCCAGTAGTATTTTTTCGGGGTTAAGAAATCAGCCCCAGCATTTT.

The J gene is TRBJ1-1, the V gene TRBV4-3; no reliable D call. Germline V gene sequence: CDR1 LGHNA, CDR2 YSLEER. CDR3 size: 14 residues. V was shortened by 0 bases and J by 3 bases, with 8 bases between the two germline ends. CDR3 bases: TGCGCCAGCAGCCAAGATCCAGCATACACTGAAGCTTTCTTT. Amino acid sequence: CASSQDPAYTEAFF.

The J gene is TRBJ1-6, the V gene TRBV7-2; no clear D. This CDR3 is 13 amino acids long. CDR1 is SGHTA and CDR2 is FQGNSA in the germline V gene. V lost 5 bases and J 10 bases, leaving 12 bases between the germline ends. DNA of the CDR3: TGTGCCAGCAGCCAAGGGAGATCCTCACCCCTCCACTTT. Its translation is CASSQGRSSPLHF. The whole variable domain, filled in from reference TRBV7-2 and TRBJ1-6, reads GAGVSQSPSNKVTEKGKDVELRCDPISGHTALYWYRQSLGQGLEFLIYFQGNSAPDKSGLPSDRFSAERTGGSVSTLTIQRTQQEDSAVYLCASSQGRSSPLHFGNGTRLTVT.

The chain couples TRBV2 to TRBJ1-1; possibly TRBD1 for D (6 bases). CDR3 length: 14 residues. Deletions cut 6 bases from V and 4 bases from J, with 15 bases between. Germline CDR1 SNHLY, CDR2 FYNNEI. The CDR3 nucleotides are TGTGCCAGCAGATTAGGACAGTTGGGCACTGAAGCTTTCTTT. Its protein is CASRLGQLGTEAFF.

This chain links TRBV29-1 with TRBJ1-1; D unclear. Trimming removed 3 bases at V and 6 bases at J, with 8 bases between. The CDR3 is 11 residues long. Germline CDR1 reads SQVTM; CDR2 reads ANQGSEA. The CDR3 bases are TGCAGCGTTGACTTAGTTCCTGAAGCTTTCTTT. Protein sequence: CSVDLVPEAFF.

This clone was recorded a few times. This rearrangement joins TRBV6-1 to TRBJ1-4; D is possibly TRBD1 (5 bases). This CDR3 comprises 15 residues. V was shortened by 7 bases and J by 8 bases, with 20 bases between the two germline ends. CDR1 and CDR2 from the germline V gene are MNHNS and SASEGT. The CDR3 DNA sequence: TGTGCCAGCACCCGAAGTTGGGGGTCAGAAGAAAAACTGTTTTTT. Protein: CASTRSWGSEEKLFF.

This chain connects TRBV28 to TRBJ1-4; D not resolved. The CDR3 contains 14 residues. V dropped 6 bases and J dropped 4 bases, with 12 bases sitting between them. CDR1 MDHEN and CDR2 SYDVKM come from the germline V gene. CDR3 protein: CASSTQEYNEKLFF. DNA of the CDR3: TGTGCCAGCAGCACGCAGGAGTATAATGAAAAACTGTTTTTT.

The V gene is TRBV28, the J gene TRBJ1-5, with 8 bases that match TRBD1. Germline V gene data show CDR1 as MDHEN and CDR2 as SYDVKM. CDR3 length equals 17 residues. Trimming took 5 bases from V and 1 from J; bases not matched to a gene: 10. This CDR3 is CASSRTGTDRSNQPQHF. CDR3 bases: TGTGCCAGCAGTAGGACAGGGACGGACCGAAGCAATCAGCCCCAGCATTTT.

CDR3 in amino acids: CASSIEGVNTEAFF. CDR3 sequence (DNA): TGTGCCAGTAGTATCGAGGGGGTGAACACTGAAGCTTTCTTT. The chain is built from TRBV19 and TRBJ1-1; D perhaps matches TRBD1 (6 bases). CDR3 length: 14 residues. Trimming cost V 3 bases and J 0 bases, with 8 bases left between them. The germline V gene has CDR1 LNHDA and CDR2 SQIVND (reference sequence).

The rearrangement links TRBV11-1 to TRBJ2-1; 7 bases agree with TRBD2. Trimming took 5 bases from V and 7 from J; bases not matched to a gene: 17. The CDR3 is 17 residues long. Germline V gene lookup returns CDR1 SGHAT and CDR2 FQDESV (reference sequence). Here the CDR3 DNA reads TGTGCCAGCAGCCGCCGCCAACTAGCGAGTAGAAATAATGAGCAGTTCTTC. Translated: CASSRRQLASRNNEQFF. Full variable domain (rest looked up from reference TRBV11-1 and TRBJ2-1): EAEVAQSPRYKITEKSQAVAFWCDPISGHATLYWYRQILGQGPELLVQFQDESVVDDSQLPKDRFSAERLKGVDSTLKIQPAELGDSAMYLCASSRRQLASRNNEQFFGPGTRLTVL.

The gene calls are TRBV5-1 and TRBJ1-2; 9 nucleotides line up with TRBD1. Germline V gene data show CDR1 as SGHRS and CDR2 as YFSETQ. Trimming removed 2 bases from V and 3 bases from J; junction bases left unmatched: 5. There are 15 residues in the CDR3. The CDR3 coding sequence is TGCGCCAGCAGCTTTACAGGGGGCCAGGACTATGGCTACACCTTC. Its translation is CASSFTGGQDYGYTF.

This sequence joins TRBV5-1 and TRBJ1-1; no firm D call. With 4 bases removed from V and 1 base from J, the gap between germline ends came to 14 bases. Germline V gene sequence: CDR1 SGHRS, CDR2 YFSETQ. The CDR3 is 15 amino acids. In nucleotides, the CDR3 is TGCGCCAGCAGCGACAAGACCCTAGGGAACACTGAAGCTTTCTTT. It translates to CASSDKTLGNTEAFF. Full variable domain (outside the CDR3, taken from reference TRBV5-1 and TRBJ1-1): KAGVTQTPRYLIKTRGQQVTLSCSPISGHRSVSWYQQTPGQGLQFLFEYFSETQRNKGNFPGRFSGRQFSNSRSEMNVSTLELGDSALYLCASSDKTLGNTEAFFGQGTRLTVV.

This chain connects TRBV11-3 to TRBJ1-1; D is uncertain. The CDR3 is 11 amino acids. Germline V gene data show CDR1 as SGHNT and CDR2 as YENEEA. With 6 bases removed from V and 2 bases from J, the gap between germline ends came to 4 bases. The CDR3 coding sequence is TGTGCCAGCAGGACCAACACTGAAGCTTTCTTT. This encodes CASRTNTEAFF.

This clone showed up just once. The V and J genes are TRBV5-1 and TRBJ2-3; 8 bases match TRBD2. The CDR3 length is 16 residues. Germline lookup yields CDR1 SGHRS and CDR2 YFSETQ. V shed 3 bases and J 5 bases; nucleotides not matched to a gene: 11. The chain's CDR3 is CASSWGGLTSGDTQYF. CDR3 DNA sequence: TGCGCCAGCAGCTGGGGTGGCCTCACTAGCGGAGATACGCAGTATTTT. Looking up the rest from reference TRBV5-1 and TRBJ2-3 gives the full variable domain: KAGVTQTPRYLIKTRGQQVTLSCSPISGHRSVSWYQQTPGQGLQFLFEYFSETQRNKGNFPGRFSGRQFSNSRSEMNVSTLELGDSALYLCASSWGGLTSGDTQYFGPGTRLTVL.

The chain links TRBV18 to TRBJ1-3; D unclear. Between the trimmed V and J ends, which lost 2 bases and 5 bases, there was a span of 13 bases. CDR1 and CDR2 from the germline V gene are KGHSH and LQKENI. The CDR3 has 15 amino acids. The CDR3 spells CASSPSSAERNTIYF. Written as DNA, the CDR3 is TGTGCCAGCTCACCAAGTTCGGCAGAAAGAAACACCATATATTTT.

This sequence joins TRBV27 and TRBJ2-1, with D perhaps TRBD2 (6 bases). Trimming pared 8 bases from V and 8 bases from J, leaving 13 bases between. Germline CDR1 is MNHEY and CDR2 is SMNVEV (reference sequence). The CDR3 runs to 12 residues. The CDR3 sequence is CASRGVPDEQFF. The CDR3 nucleotides are TGTGCCAGCCGCGGGGTCCCCGATGAGCAGTTCTTC.

The chain links TRBV5-1 to TRBJ2-1; 7 nucleotides agree with TRBD2. V shed 6 bases, J shed 4 bases, and the junction held 7 bases outside the gene matches. The V gene's germline CDR1 is SGHRS and CDR2 YFSETQ. CDR3 length equals 14 residues. In DNA, the CDR3 is TGCGCCAGCACGGGAGGCACGGGGTACAATGAGCAGTTCTTC. The encoded protein is CASTGGTGYNEQFF.